This is a list of T cell receptor beta chains from one sample in a study of blood T cell repertoires in COVID-19. Only in-frame clones appear in the TCRdb table, and some are missing; sequencing was by immunoSEQ multiplex PCR. The sample has 300,000 or so clones, 80% to 90% seen once. Sequencing input: peripheral blood. These receptor sequences come from a woman in her thirties or forties with acute or convalescent COVID-19. CDR3s include the opening cysteine and the closing phenylalanine or tryptophan. A D gene is named only where the DNA matches it firmly. Clone size is shown for a subset of rows, as once, few, many or a class of expanded clone.

d_gene: TRBD1; j_gene: TRBJ2-2; abundance: .; v_gene: TRBV29-1; CDR3aa: CSAGTGTGGELFF; CDR3nt: TGCAGCGCTGGGACAGGGACAGGCGGGGAGCTGTTTTTT
d_gene: .; j_gene: TRBJ1-1; abundance: .; v_gene: TRBV4-2; CDR3aa: CASSHASAGGTEAFF; CDR3nt: TGTGCCAGCAGCCACGCGTCCGCCGGGGGTACTGAAGCTTTCTTT
d_gene: TRBD2; j_gene: TRBJ2-3; abundance: .; v_gene: TRBV11-1; CDR3aa: CASELAGGVGVQYF; CDR3nt: TGTGCCAGCGAACTAGCGGGGGGAGTTGGGGTTCAGTATTTT
d_gene: .; j_gene: TRBJ1-2; abundance: .; v_gene: TRBV5-1; CDR3aa: CASSPQWPNYGYTF; CDR3nt: TGCGCCAGCAGTCCTCAGTGGCCGAACTATGGCTACACCTTC
d_gene: .; j_gene: TRBJ1-3; abundance: .; v_gene: TRBV4-1; CDR3aa: CASSRGQGIYGNTIYF; CDR3nt: TGCGCCAGCAGCCGGGGTCAGGGGATTTATGGAAACACCATATATTTT
d_gene: .; j_gene: TRBJ1-3; abundance: .; v_gene: TRBV19; CDR3aa: CASSTSSGWGNTIYF; CDR3nt: TGTGCCAGTAGTACTTCCTCGGGTTGGGGAAACACCATATATTTT
d_gene: .; j_gene: TRBJ1-5; abundance: .; v_gene: TRBV19; CDR3aa: CASSSPGARGRGSNQPQHF; CDR3nt: TGTGCCAGTAGTAGCCCAGGGGCCAGGGGAAGAGGGAGCAATCAGCCCCAGCATTTT
d_gene: .; j_gene: TRBJ1-2; abundance: .; v_gene: TRBV18; CDR3aa: CASSRLREGGGYTF; CDR3nt: TGTGCCAGCTCTCGGCTCAGGGAGGGAGGAGGCTACACCTTC
d_gene: TRBD1; j_gene: TRBJ1-3; abundance: .; v_gene: TRBV5-4; CDR3aa: CASSLGQGLFGNTIYF; CDR3nt: TGTGCCAGCAGCCTGGGACAGGGGTTATTTGGAAACACCATATATTTT
d_gene: .; j_gene: TRBJ2-3; abundance: .; v_gene: TRBV5-1; CDR3aa: CASSLGFRGSPFSTDTQYF; CDR3nt: TGCGCCAGCAGCTTGGGGTTCCGCGGCTCCCCCTTCAGCACAGATACGCAGTATTTT
d_gene: .; j_gene: TRBJ1-2; abundance: .; v_gene: TRBV6-5; CDR3aa: CASSLAGRWGVGGYTF; CDR3nt: TGTGCCAGCAGTTTAGCAGGGAGATGGGGGGTAGGTGGCTACACCTTC
d_gene: .; j_gene: TRBJ1-1; abundance: .; v_gene: TRBV5-5; CDR3aa: CASSLPTGGLGTEAFF; CDR3nt: TGTGCCAGCAGCTTGCCAACGGGGGGCCTGGGCACTGAAGCTTTCTTT
d_gene: .; j_gene: TRBJ2-1; abundance: .; v_gene: TRBV12-3/TRBV12-4; CDR3aa: CASSPVQGNEQFF; CDR3nt: TGTGCCAGCAGTCCGGTACAGGGCAATGAGCAGTTCTTC
d_gene: .; j_gene: TRBJ2-3; abundance: .; v_gene: TRBV12-3/TRBV12-4; CDR3aa: CASTSFTDTQYF; CDR3nt: TGTGCCAGCACCTCGTTCACAGATACGCAGTATTTT
d_gene: .; j_gene: TRBJ1-5; abundance: few; v_gene: TRBV4-2; CDR3aa: CASSQDRGNQPQHF; CDR3nt: TGTGCCAGCAGCCAAGATAGGGGTAATCAGCCCCAGCATTTT
d_gene: TRBD1; j_gene: TRBJ2-3; abundance: .; v_gene: TRBV10-3; CDR3aa: CAISTGGSTDTQYF; CDR3nt: TGTGCCATCAGTACAGGGGGCAGCACAGATACGCAGTATTTT
d_gene: .; j_gene: TRBJ1-1; abundance: .; v_gene: TRBV24-1; CDR3aa: CATSVRVAGEAFF; CDR3nt: TGTGCCACCAGTGTGAGGGTGGCGGGCGAAGCTTTCTTT
d_gene: .; j_gene: TRBJ1-2; abundance: few; v_gene: TRBV2; CDR3aa: CASRQGLEYGYTF; CDR3nt: TGTGCCAGCAGGCAGGGGCTTGAATATGGCTACACCTTC